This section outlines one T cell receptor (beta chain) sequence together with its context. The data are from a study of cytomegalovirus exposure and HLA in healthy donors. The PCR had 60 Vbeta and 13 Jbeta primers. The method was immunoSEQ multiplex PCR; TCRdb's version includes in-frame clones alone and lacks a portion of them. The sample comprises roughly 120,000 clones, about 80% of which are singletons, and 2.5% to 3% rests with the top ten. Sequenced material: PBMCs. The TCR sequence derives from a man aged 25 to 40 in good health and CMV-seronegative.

CDR3 sequence reads: CASSLVAGGADTQYF. CDR3 bases: TGTGCCAGCAGCTTAGTGGCGGGGGGAGCAGATACGCAGTATTTT. This sequence joins TRBV7-2 and TRBJ2-3; 8 positions agree with TRBD2. V shed 1 base, J shed 4 bases, and the junction held 4 bases outside the gene matches. The CDR3 consists of 15 residues. Germline V gene data show CDR1 as SGHTA and CDR2 as FQGNSA.